The TCR beta chain under discussion was sequenced for a study of T cell clonality in common variable immunodeficiency. Study-wide points: Reportedly, TCR beta sequences from common variable immunodeficiency showed fewer deletions and N-nucleotide insertions.

The protocol was immunoSEQ multiplex PCR, while the TCRdb copy is restricted to in-frame clones and leaves out a portion. The table lists about 52,000 clones, with no singletons. Per germline, CDR1 SGHRS and CDR2 YFSETQ. Trimming removed 7 bases at V and 0 bases at J, with 16 bases between. The CDR3 is made up of 16 amino acids. This clone was recorded at least ten times. Its antigen is as yet unknown. The sequenced fragment ends 3 residues before the CDR3 boundary, so the rest is inferred from the germline J gene. Sequenced sample: peripheral blood mononuclear cells. The chain recombines TRBV5-1 with TRBJ2-2; D call uncertain. The sequence was obtained from a person aged 18-69 years in good health. CDR3 protein: CASGKSQTSNTGELFF. The DNA read from the CDR3 is TGCGCCAGCGGCAAATCGCAAACCTCGAACACCGGGGAG.